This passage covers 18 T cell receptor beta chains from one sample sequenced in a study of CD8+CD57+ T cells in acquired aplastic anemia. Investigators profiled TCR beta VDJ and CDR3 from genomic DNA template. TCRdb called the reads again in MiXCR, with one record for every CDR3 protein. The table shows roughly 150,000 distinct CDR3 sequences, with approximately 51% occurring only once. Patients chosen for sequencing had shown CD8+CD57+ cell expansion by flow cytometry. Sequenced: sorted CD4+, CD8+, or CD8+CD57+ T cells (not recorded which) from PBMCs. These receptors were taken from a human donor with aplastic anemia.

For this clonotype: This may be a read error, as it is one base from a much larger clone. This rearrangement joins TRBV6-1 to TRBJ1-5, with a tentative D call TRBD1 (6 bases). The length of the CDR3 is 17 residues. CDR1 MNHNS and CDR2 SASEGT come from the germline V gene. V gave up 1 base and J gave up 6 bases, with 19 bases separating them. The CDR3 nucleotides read TGTGCCAGCAGTGAAGATGGGACACGGGCTTGGACTCAGCCCCAGCATTTT. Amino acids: CASSEDGTRAWTQPQHF.

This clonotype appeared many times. The CDR3 bases are TGTGCCAGCAGCCAAGGCCTCGGGGGGGCCTATGGCTACACCTTC. Its protein is CASSQGLGGAYGYTF. V gene TRBV14 combines with J gene TRBJ1-2; D possibly corresponds to TRBD1 (6 bases). Trimming took off 1 base at V and 4 bases at J, with 13 bases between the two ends. Germline V gene sequence: CDR1 SGHDN, CDR2 FVKESK. The CDR3 loop spans 15 amino acids.

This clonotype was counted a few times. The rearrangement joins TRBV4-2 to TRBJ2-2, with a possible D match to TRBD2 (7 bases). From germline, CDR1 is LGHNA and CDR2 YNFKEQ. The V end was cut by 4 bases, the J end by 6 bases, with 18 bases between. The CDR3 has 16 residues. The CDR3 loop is CASSPQGRGRSGELFF. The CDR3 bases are TGTGCCAGCAGCCCTCAGGGGCGCGGGAGATCCGGGGAGCTGTTTTTT.

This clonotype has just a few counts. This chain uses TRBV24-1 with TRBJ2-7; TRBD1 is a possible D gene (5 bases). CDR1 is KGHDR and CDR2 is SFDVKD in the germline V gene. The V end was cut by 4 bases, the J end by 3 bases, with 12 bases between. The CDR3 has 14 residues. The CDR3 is CATSDPRDLYEQYF. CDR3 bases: TGTGCCACCAGTGACCCCAGGGATCTCTACGAGCAGTACTTC.

CDR3 protein: CASRKGRNSNQPQHF. The CDR3 DNA is TGTGCCAGCAGGAAGGGCAGGAATAGCAATCAGCCCCAGCATTTT. The chain uses TRBV2 and TRBJ1-5, with unresolved D. V lost 6 bases and J lost 0, with 12 bases in between. Germline assignment: CDR1 SNHLY and CDR2 FYNNEI. CDR3 length: 15 residues.

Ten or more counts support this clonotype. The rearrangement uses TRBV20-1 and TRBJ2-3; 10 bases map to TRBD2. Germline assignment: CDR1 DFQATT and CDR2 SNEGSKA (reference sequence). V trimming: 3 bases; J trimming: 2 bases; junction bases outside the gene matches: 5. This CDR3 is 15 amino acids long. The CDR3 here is CSARRTSGTTDTQYF. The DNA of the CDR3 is TGCAGTGCTAGGCGGACTAGCGGAACCACAGATACGCAGTATTTT.

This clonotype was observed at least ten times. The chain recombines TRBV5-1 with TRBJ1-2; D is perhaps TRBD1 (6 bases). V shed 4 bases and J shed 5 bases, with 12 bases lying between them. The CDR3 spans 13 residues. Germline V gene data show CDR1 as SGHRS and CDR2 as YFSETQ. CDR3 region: CASSLDSIYGYTF. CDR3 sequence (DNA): TGCGCCAGCAGCCTGGACAGTATTTATGGCTACACCTTC.

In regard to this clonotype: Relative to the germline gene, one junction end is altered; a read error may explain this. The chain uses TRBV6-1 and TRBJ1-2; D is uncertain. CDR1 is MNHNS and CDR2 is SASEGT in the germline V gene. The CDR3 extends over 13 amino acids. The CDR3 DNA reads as TGTGCCAGCAATGAAGCAGGAAACTATGGCTACACCTTC. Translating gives CASNEAGNYGYTF.

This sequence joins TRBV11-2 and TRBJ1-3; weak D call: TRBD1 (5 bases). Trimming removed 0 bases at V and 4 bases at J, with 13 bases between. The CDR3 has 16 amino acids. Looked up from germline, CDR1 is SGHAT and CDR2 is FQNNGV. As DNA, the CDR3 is TGTGCCAGCAGCTTAGAAGGCAGCGGGGCAGGAAACACCATATATTTT. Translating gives CASSLEGSGAGNTIYF.

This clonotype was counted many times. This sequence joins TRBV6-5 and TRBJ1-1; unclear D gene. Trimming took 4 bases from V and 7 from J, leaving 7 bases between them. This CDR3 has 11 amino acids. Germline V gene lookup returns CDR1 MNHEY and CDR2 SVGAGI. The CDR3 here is CASSLDFEAFF. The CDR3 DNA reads TGTGCCAGCAGTTTGGACTTTGAAGCTTTCTTT.

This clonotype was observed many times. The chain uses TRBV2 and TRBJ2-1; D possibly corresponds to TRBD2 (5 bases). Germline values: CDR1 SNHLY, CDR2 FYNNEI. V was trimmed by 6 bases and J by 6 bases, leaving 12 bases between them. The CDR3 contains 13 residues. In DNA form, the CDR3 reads TGTGCCAGCAGATGGACTGAGATCAATGAGCAGTTCTTC. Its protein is CASRWTEINEQFF.

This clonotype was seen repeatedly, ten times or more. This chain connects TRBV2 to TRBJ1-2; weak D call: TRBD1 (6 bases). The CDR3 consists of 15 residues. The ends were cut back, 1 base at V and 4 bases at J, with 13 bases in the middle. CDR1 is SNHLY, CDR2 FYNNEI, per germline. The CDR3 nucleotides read TGTGCCAGCAGTGAAGGAGGTAGCAGGGGCTATGGCTACACCTTC. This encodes CASSEGGSRGYGYTF.

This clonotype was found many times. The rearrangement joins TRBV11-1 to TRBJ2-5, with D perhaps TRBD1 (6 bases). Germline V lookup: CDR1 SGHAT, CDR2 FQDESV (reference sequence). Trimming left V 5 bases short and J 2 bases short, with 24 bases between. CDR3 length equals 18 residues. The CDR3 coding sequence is TGTGCCAGCAGCAGACACAAAAACCTACAGGGTGATCAAGAGACCCAGTACTTC. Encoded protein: CASSRHKNLQGDQETQYF.

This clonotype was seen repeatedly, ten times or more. The CDR3 DNA reads TGTGCCAGCAGTGAACATATGGGTACTGAAGCTTTCTTT. This encodes CASSEHMGTEAFF. The chain uses TRBV6-1 and TRBJ1-1; D remains unclear. CDR3 length equals 13 residues. Per the germline V gene, CDR1 is MNHNS and CDR2 is SASEGT. Trimming took 2 bases from V and 5 from J, leaving 9 bases between them.

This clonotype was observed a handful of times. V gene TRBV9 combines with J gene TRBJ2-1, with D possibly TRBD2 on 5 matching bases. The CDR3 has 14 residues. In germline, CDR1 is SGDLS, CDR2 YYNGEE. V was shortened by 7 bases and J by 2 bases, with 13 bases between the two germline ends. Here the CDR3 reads CASGSGSTYNEQFF. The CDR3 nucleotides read TGTGCCAGCGGTTCGGGGTCAACCTACAATGAGCAGTTCTTC.

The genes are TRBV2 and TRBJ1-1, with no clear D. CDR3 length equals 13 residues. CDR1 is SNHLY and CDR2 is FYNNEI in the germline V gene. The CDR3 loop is CASRTGTITEAFF. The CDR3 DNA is TGTGCTAGCCGGACGGGAACTATCACTGAAGCTTTCTTT.

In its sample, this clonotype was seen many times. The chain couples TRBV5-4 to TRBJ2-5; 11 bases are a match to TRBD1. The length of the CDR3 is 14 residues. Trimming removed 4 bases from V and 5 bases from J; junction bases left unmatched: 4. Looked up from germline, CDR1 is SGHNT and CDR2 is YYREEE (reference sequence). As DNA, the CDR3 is TGTGCCAGCAGCAAGGACAGGGGGCTTGAGACCCAGTACTTC. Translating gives CASSKDRGLETQYF.

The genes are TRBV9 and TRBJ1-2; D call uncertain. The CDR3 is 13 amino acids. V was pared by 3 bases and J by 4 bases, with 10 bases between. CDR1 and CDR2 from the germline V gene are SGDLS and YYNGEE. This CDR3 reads CASSAGSAYGYTF. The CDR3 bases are TGTGCCAGCAGCGCGGGATCGGCCTATGGCTACACCTTC.